This is a list of T cell receptor beta chains from one sample in a study of blood T cell repertoires in COVID-19. TCRdb's copy holds only in-frame clones and misses some; the assay was immunoSEQ multiplex PCR. Seen here are about 250,000 clones, about 87% observed once, and the top ten hold roughly 2.6%. Sequencing was performed on PBMCs or T cells enriched from blood (not recorded which). These TCRs come from a woman aged 25 to 45 with acute COVID-19. CDR3s include the opening cysteine and the closing phenylalanine or tryptophan. A D gene is named only where the DNA matches it firmly. For some rows the clone size is stated as once, few or many, or as a class when expanded; others skip it.

clone_size	v_call	d_call	j_call	cdr3_nt	cdr3_aa
-	TRBV2	TRBD2	TRBJ2-3	TGTGCCAGCAGGGTCGGGGGGGCGGCAGATACGCAGTATTTT	CASRVGGAADTQYF
-	TRBV19	TRBD1	TRBJ1-5	TGTGCCAGTAGTATGGGACAGGGGGCAGCTCAGCCCCAGCATTTT	CASSMGQGAAQPQHF
-	TRBV10-3	TRBD1	TRBJ2-5	TGTGCCATCAGTGAGTCGCGACAGGGCCGGGAGACCCAGTACTTC	CAISESRQGRETQYF
-	TRBV27	TRBD1	TRBJ1-6	TGTGCCAGCAGTCCCGGGACAGAAAATTCACCCCTCCACTTT	CASSPGTENSPLHF
-	TRBV6-5	-	TRBJ1-1	TGTGCCAGCAGTTACGGCCGGAACACTGAAGCTTTCTTT	CASSYGRNTEAFF
-	TRBV4-2	TRBD2	TRBJ2-3	TGTGCCAGCAGCCAACCTAGCGGGAACACAGATACGCAGTATTTT	CASSQPSGNTDTQYF
-	TRBV27	-	TRBJ1-5	TGTGCCAGCAGTTTATCAGGGGGTCAGCCCCAGCATTTT	CASSLSGGQPQHF
-	TRBV3-1/TRBV3-2	TRBD2	TRBJ2-7	TGTGCCAGCAGCCAGAGCGGGGGCCTATACGAGCAGTACTTC	CASSQSGGLYEQYF
-	TRBV3-1/TRBV3-2	TRBD2	TRBJ2-1	TGTGCCAGCAGCCCACCTGCGAGCGGGGGACTGGATGAGCAGTTCTTC	CASSPPASGGLDEQFF
-	TRBV19	-	TRBJ1-6	TGTGCCAGTAGTATCGCCAGGGAGGCAAGAGGATCACCCCTCCACTTT	CASSIAREARGSPLHF
-	TRBV18	TRBD1	TRBJ1-2	TGTGCCAGCTCACCACGACAGGGTGAAGGCTACACCTTC	CASSPRQGEGYTF
once	TRBV11-2	TRBD1	TRBJ1-1	TGTGCCAGCAGCTCCGACAGGGTGGGAGCTTTCTTT	CASSSDRVGAFF
-	TRBV12-3/TRBV12-4	-	TRBJ1-6	TGTGCCAGCAGCCGGGGAGAGTCACCCCTCCACTTT	CASSRGESPLHF
-	TRBV2	TRBD1	TRBJ1-2	TGTGCCAGCAATACAGGGGGCAACTATGGCTACACCTTC	CASNTGGNYGYTF
-	TRBV10-3	TRBD1	TRBJ1-3	TGTGCCATCAGCGTCCGGGACAGGGACTCTGGAAACACCATATATTTT	CAISVRDRDSGNTIYF
-	TRBV24-1	TRBD1	TRBJ1-2	TGTGCCACCTCCCGGACAGGGGAGGGCTACACCTTC	CATSRTGEGYTF
-	TRBV9	-	TRBJ1-3	TGTGCCAGCAGCGACAGGGCTGGAAACACCATATATTTT	CASSDRAGNTIYF
-	TRBV3-1/TRBV3-2	-	TRBJ2-7	TGTGCCAGCAGCCAACCACAGGGATACGAGCAGTACTTC	CASSQPQGYEQYF
-	TRBV6-4	TRBD2	TRBJ2-3	TGTGCCAGCAGTGACTCGGCGGGGGTGGAGGCAGATACGCAGTATTTT	CASSDSAGVEADTQYF
-	TRBV11-2	-	TRBJ1-3	TGTGCCAGCAGCTCGGAACAGGTTTCTGGAAACACCATATATTTT	CASSSEQVSGNTIYF
-	TRBV5-1	TRBD1	TRBJ1-1	TGCGCCAGCACCGAAGAGGCGACAGGGGACACTGAAGCTTTCTTT	CASTEEATGDTEAFF
once	TRBV18	-	TRBJ2-3	TGTGCCAGCTCACCGGACAGTACAGATACGCAGTATTTT	CASSPDSTDTQYF
-	TRBV13	-	TRBJ1-2	TGTGCCAGCAGCTCATACAGGGTTAGGTATGGCTACACCTTC	CASSSYRVRYGYTF
-	TRBV28	-	TRBJ1-1	TGTGCCAGCAGTTTAGGGCTTACAGGGTGGACTGAAGCTTTCTTT	CASSLGLTGWTEAFF
-	TRBV13	-	TRBJ1-1	TGTGCCAGCAGCTTAGAGAGGGCCATGAACACTGAAGCTTTCTTT	CASSLERAMNTEAFF
-	TRBV28	-	TRBJ2-7	TGTGCCAGCAACCCTAACAGGGTGGGCTACGAGCAGTACTTC	CASNPNRVGYEQYF